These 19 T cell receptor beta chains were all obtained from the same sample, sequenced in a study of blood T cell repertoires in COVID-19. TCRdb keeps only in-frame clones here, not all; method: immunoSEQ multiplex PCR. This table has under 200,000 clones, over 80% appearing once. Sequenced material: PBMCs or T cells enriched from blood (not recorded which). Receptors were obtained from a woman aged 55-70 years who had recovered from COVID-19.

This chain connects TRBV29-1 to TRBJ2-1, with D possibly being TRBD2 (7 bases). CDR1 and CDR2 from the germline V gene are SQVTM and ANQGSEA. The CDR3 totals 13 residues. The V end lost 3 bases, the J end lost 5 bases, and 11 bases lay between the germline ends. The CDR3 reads CSVDRGAHNEQFF. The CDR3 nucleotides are TGCAGCGTTGACCGGGGGGCCCACAATGAGCAGTTCTTC.

The CDR3 region has the DNA TGTGCCAGCTCACCACCTAGCAGCCCTGGAAACACCATATATTTT. As protein: CASSPPSSPGNTIYF. The chain recombines TRBV18 with TRBJ1-3; D uncertain. Germline assignment: CDR1 KGHSH and CDR2 LQKENI. Trimming took off 0 bases at V and 2 bases at J, with 8 bases between the two ends. This CDR3 has 15 amino acids. Looking up the rest from reference TRBV18 and TRBJ1-3 gives the full variable domain: NAGVMQNPRHLVRRRGQEARLRCSPMKGHSHVYWYRQLPEEGLKFMVYLQKENIIDESGMPKERFSAEFPKEGPSILRIQQVVRGDSAAYFCASSPPSSPGNTIYFGEGSWLTVV.

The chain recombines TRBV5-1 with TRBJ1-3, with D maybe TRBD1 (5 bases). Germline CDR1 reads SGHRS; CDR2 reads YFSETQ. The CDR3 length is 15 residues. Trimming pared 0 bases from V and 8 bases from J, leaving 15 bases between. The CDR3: CASSLASGEWDTIYF. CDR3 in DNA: TGCGCCAGCAGCTTGGCCTCGGGGGAATGGGACACCATATATTTT.

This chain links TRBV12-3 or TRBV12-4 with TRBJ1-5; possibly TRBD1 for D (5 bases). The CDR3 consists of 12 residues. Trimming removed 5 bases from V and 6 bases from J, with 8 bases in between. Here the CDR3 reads CASSPTVQPQHF. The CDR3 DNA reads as TGTGCCAGCAGTCCGACAGTTCAGCCCCAGCATTTT.

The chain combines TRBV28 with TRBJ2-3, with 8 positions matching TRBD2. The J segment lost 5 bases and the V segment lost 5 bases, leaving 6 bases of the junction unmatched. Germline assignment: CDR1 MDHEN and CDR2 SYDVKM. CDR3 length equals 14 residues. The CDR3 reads CASSLGGAGDTQYF. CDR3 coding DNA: TGTGCCAGCAGTCTCGGGGGGGCCGGAGATACGCAGTATTTT. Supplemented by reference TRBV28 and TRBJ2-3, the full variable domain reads DVKVTQSSRYLVKRTGEKVFLECVQDMDHENMFWYRQDPGLGLRLIYFSYDVKMKEKGDIPEGYSVSREKKERFSLILESASTNQTSMYLCASSLGGAGDTQYFGPGTRLTVL.

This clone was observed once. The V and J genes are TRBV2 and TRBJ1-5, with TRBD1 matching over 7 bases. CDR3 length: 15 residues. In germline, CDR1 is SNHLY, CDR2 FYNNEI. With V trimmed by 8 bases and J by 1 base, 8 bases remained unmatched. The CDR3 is CASRKRGQSNQPQHF. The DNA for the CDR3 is TGTGCCAGCCGGAAACGGGGACAGAGCAATCAGCCCCAGCATTTT.

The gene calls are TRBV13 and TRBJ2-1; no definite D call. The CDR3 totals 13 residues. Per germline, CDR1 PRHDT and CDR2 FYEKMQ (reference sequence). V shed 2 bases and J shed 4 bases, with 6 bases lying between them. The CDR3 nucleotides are TGTGCCAGCAGCTTATCTGTATACAATGAGCAGTTCTTC. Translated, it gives CASSLSVYNEQFF.

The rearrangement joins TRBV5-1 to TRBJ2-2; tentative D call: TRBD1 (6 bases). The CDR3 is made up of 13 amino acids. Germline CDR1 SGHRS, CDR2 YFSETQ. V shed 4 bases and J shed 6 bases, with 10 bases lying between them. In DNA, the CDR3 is TGCGCCAGCAGCGCAACAGGGTCCGGGGAGCTGTTTTTT. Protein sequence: CASSATGSGELFF.

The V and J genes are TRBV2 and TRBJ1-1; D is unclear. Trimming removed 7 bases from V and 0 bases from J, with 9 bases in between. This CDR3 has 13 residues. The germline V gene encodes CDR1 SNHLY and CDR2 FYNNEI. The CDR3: CASTQTMNTEAFF. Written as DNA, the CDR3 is TGTGCCAGCACCCAAACAATGAACACTGAAGCTTTCTTT.

This CDR3 is CASSLFAQQETQYF. DNA of the CDR3: TGCGCCAGCAGCTTGTTTGCTCAGCAAGAGACCCAGTACTTC. The chain uses TRBV5-1 and TRBJ2-5; the D is unclear. CDR3 length equals 14 residues. V shed 1 base and J shed 2 bases, with 9 bases lying between them. CDR1 is SGHRS and CDR2 is YFSETQ in the germline V gene.

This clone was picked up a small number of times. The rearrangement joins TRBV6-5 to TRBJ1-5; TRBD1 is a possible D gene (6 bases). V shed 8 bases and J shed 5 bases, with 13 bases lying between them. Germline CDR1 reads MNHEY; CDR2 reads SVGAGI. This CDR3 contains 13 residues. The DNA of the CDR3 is TGTGCCAGCCGCAGGGGAAAGCATCAGCCCCAGCATTTT. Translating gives CASRRGKHQPQHF.

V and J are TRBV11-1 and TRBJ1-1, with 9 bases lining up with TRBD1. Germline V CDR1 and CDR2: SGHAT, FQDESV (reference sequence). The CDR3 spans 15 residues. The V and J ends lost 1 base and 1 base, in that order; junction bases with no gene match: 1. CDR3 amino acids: CASSLEGQGNTEAFF. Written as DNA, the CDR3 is TGTGCCAGCAGCTTAGAGGGACAGGGGAACACTGAAGCTTTCTTT.

CDR3 in amino acids: CASSIGARVNTGELFF. CDR3 in DNA: TGTGCCAGTAGTATAGGGGCTCGCGTGAACACCGGGGAGCTGTTTTTT. This chain joins TRBV19 and TRBJ2-2; no definite D call. Deletions cut 1 base from V and 1 base from J, with 10 bases between. The CDR3 consists of 16 residues. Germline CDR1 is LNHDA and CDR2 is SQIVND (reference sequence).

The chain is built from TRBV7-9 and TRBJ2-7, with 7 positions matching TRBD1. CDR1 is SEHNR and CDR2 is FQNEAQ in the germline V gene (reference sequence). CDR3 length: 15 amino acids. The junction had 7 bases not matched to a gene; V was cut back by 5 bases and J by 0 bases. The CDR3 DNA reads TGTGCCAGCAGCCCAGGGGGTTCTCTCTCCTACGAGCAGTACTTC. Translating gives CASSPGGSLSYEQYF.

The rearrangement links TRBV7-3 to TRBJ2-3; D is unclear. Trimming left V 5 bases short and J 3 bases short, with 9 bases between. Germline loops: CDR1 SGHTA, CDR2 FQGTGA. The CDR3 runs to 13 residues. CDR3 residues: CASSPSWTDTQYF. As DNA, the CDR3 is TGTGCCAGCAGCCCCAGTTGGACAGATACGCAGTATTTT.

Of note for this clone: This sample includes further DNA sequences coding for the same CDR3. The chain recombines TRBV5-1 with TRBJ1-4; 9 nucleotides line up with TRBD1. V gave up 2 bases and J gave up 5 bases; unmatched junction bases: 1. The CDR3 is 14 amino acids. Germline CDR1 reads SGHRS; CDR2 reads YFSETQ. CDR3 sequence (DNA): TGCGCCAGCAGCTTTGGACAGGGGAATGAAAAACTGTTTTTT. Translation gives CASSFGQGNEKLFF.

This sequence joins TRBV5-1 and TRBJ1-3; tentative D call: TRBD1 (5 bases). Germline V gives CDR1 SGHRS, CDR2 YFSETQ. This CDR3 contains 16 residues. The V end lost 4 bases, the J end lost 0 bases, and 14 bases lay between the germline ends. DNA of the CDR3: TGCGCCAGCAGCAAAGTAGGGACTTTCTCTGGAAACACCATATATTTT. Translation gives CASSKVGTFSGNTIYF.

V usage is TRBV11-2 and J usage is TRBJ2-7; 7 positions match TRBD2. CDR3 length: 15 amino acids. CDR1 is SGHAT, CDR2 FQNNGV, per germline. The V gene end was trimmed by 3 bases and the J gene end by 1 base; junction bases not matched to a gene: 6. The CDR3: CASSLSSGGSYEQYF. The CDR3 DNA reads TGTGCCAGCAGCTTGTCTAGCGGAGGGTCCTACGAGCAGTACTTC.

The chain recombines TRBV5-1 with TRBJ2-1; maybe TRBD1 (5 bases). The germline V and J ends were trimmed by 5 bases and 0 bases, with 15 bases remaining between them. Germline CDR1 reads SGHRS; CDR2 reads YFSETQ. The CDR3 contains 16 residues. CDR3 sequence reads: CASSPTVSPSYNEQFF. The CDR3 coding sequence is TGCGCCAGCAGTCCGACAGTCTCTCCCTCCTACAATGAGCAGTTCTTC.